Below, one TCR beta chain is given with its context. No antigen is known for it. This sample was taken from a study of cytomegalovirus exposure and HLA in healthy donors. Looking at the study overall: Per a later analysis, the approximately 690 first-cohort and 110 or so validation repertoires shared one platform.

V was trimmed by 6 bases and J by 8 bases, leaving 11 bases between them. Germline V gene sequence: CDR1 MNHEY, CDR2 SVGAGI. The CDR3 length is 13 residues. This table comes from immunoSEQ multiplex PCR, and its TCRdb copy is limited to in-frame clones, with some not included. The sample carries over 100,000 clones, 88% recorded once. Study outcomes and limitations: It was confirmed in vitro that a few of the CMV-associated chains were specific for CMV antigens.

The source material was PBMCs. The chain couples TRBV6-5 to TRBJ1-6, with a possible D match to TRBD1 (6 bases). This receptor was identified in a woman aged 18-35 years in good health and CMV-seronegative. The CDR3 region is CASRQGRDSPLHF. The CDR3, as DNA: TGTGCCAGCAGACAGGGTCGCGATTCACCCCTCCACTTT.